Listed below are T cell receptor beta chains from one sample, sequenced in a study of cytomegalovirus exposure and HLA in healthy donors. Clones were sequenced by immunoSEQ multiplex PCR, and TCRdb holds only the in-frame ones, with some missing. The data contain a few hundred thousand clones, around 83% of them singletons. Material: PBMCs. These receptors all come from a girl between 10 and 17 years old in good health and CMV-seronegative. Each CDR3 is given with its conserved first and last residue. A D gene is named only where the DNA matches it firmly. Size is stated for part of the rows, as once, few or many counts, or as a class when the clone is expanded.

d_call clone_size j_call v_call cdr3_nt cdr3_aa
NA NA TRBJ1-6 TRBV6-6 TGTGCCAGCAGTTACTTTGGGGGAGGGTTCGATTCACCCCTCCACTTT CASSYFGGGFDSPLHF
NA NA TRBJ2-3 TRBV5-6 TGTGCCAGCAGCTTACGGACAGATACGCAGTATTTT CASSLRTDTQYF
NA NA TRBJ2-7 TRBV13 TGTGCCAGCAGCTTAGGCCCCGGGCGGGCGCACTACGAGCAGTACTTC CASSLGPGRAHYEQYF
NA NA TRBJ1-2 TRBV9 TGTGCCAGCTCCCCGGGGGGGGGAGGTGGCTACACCTTC CASSPGGGGGYTF
TRBD2 NA TRBJ2-5 TRBV5-1 TGCGCCAGCAGCGAGACTAGCGGGGGGCCGGAGACCCAGTACTTC CASSETSGGPETQYF
TRBD2 NA TRBJ2-7 TRBV7-9 TGTGCCAGCAGCTTAAACGCGGGAGGAACCTACGAGCAGTACTTC CASSLNAGGTYEQYF
TRBD1 NA TRBJ2-7 TRBV27 TGTGCCAGCTCGACCACTAGGGACAGGGGGGCGGACGAGCAGTACTTC CASSTTRDRGADEQYF
TRBD2 many TRBJ2-1 TRBV27 TGTGCCAGCAGTCCTTGGACTAGCGGGGGTGGCGTTGAGCAGTTCTTC CASSPWTSGGGVEQFF
NA once TRBJ1-3 TRBV7-2 TGTGCCAGCAGCTTAGCAGCGTCCCGGGATTCTGGAAACACCATATATTTT CASSLAASRDSGNTIYF
NA NA TRBJ1-1 TRBV7-9 TGTGCCAGCACCCCGGGGGGGAAGTTCACTGAAGCTTTCTTT CASTPGGKFTEAFF
NA NA TRBJ2-7 TRBV7-2 TGTGCCAGCAGCTTAGTCGTTCGGATGAGCGCGACCTCGTACGAGCAGTACTTC CASSLVVRMSATSYEQYF
NA once TRBJ2-2 TRBV5-5 TGTGCCAGCAGCTTCGAGATCGGGGAGCTGTTTTTT CASSFEIGELFF
TRBD1 once TRBJ2-1 TRBV29-1 TGCAGCGCTCCGGGACAGGGAACAACCTACAATGAGCAGTTCTTC CSAPGQGTTYNEQFF
TRBD1 NA TRBJ2-7 TRBV19 TGTGCCAGTAGTATAGGTGAAGGACAGGGACATGTCGAGCAGTACTTC CASSIGEGQGHVEQYF
TRBD2 NA TRBJ2-2 TRBV7-2 TGTGCCAGCAGCTTCGGGCGGGGGGGGCACGGGGAGCTGTTTTTT CASSFGRGGHGELFF
NA NA TRBJ1-2 TRBV6-1 TGTGCCAGCAGTGCCGCCGGTCAGCAACTAGACTATGGCTACACCTTC CASSAAGQQLDYGYTF
NA NA TRBJ2-7 TRBV7-9 TGTGCCAGCAGCCCGCCAGAACCCCTCTACGAGCAGTACTTC CASSPPEPLYEQYF
TRBD1 few TRBJ1-1 TRBV7-9 TGTGCCAGCAGCTACCGGGACAGAACTAACACTGAAGCTTTCTTT CASSYRDRTNTEAFF
NA NA TRBJ1-1 TRBV5-5 TGTGCCAGCAGTCCGGACAAGATGAACACTGAAGCTTTCTTT CASSPDKMNTEAFF
NA NA TRBJ2-7 TRBV6-6 TGTGCCAGCAGCCCCGGTGGGCTGGCCTACGAGCAGTACTTC CASSPGGLAYEQYF
NA NA TRBJ1-2 TRBV6-1 TGTGCCAGCAGTGAATTAGAGGGGGAGTGGTATGGCTACACCTTC CASSELEGEWYGYTF
TRBD1 NA TRBJ1-2 TRBV6-5 TGTGCCAGCAGTCCCCGGGGACAGGGGGCACATTTCACCTTC CASSPRGQGAHFTF
NA few TRBJ2-7 TRBV5-1 TGCGCCAGCAGCTTAGTGACTAACTTCTACGAGCAGTACTTC CASSLVTNFYEQYF
TRBD1 NA TRBJ2-7 TRBV5-4 TGTGCCAGCAGCTTGGGACAGGGGGCTTACGAGCAGTACTTC CASSLGQGAYEQYF
TRBD1 NA TRBJ1-4 TRBV9 TGTGCCAGCAGCGTAGGGACAGGGAATGAAAAACTGTTTTTT CASSVGTGNEKLFF
NA NA TRBJ2-7 TRBV2 TGTGCCAGCAGTGAAGCTGTCAGAAAGCAGTACTTC CASSEAVRKQYF
NA NA TRBJ1-2 TRBV2 TGTGCCAGCAACTCCGGGAGTGGATATGGCTACACCTTC CASNSGSGYGYTF
NA NA TRBJ1-5 TRBV6-1 TGTGCCAGCAACAACAGGGTCGACGGGCAGCCCCAGCATTTT CASNNRVDGQPQHF
NA NA TRBJ2-7 TRBV28 TGTGCCAGCAGTTCGAGTTCTAGTGTCCCCCTAGCTTGGGACGAGCAGTACTTC CASSSSSSVPLAWDEQYF
TRBD1 NA TRBJ2-2 TRBV6-5 TGTGCCAGCAGACGACAGGGATCCACCGGGGAGCTGTTTTTT CASRRQGSTGELFF
NA NA TRBJ1-3 TRBV5-1 TGCGCCAGCAGCTTATATGCAGCGGACAGCATCTCTGGAAACACCATATATTTT CASSLYAADSISGNTIYF
TRBD1 NA TRBJ1-5 TRBV19 TGTGCCAGTAGTATCCGGGACAGGTTGGATCAGCCCCAGCATTTT CASSIRDRLDQPQHF
NA NA TRBJ1-2 TRBV28 TGTGCCAGCAGTTTGGTAGGAGTTTATGGCTACACCTTC CASSLVGVYGYTF
NA NA TRBJ2-1 TRBV2 TGTGCCAGTCCCGGGCGGGATGAGCAGTTCTTC CASPGRDEQFF
NA NA TRBJ2-7 TRBV5-6 TGTGCCAGCAGCTTACAGGTCGACTTTGCCCTCTACGAGCAGTACTTC CASSLQVDFALYEQYF
NA NA TRBJ2-2 TRBV30 TGTGCCTGGAGCCGAGCGGACCGTGACACCGGGGAGCTGTTTTTT CAWSRADRDTGELFF